This T cell receptor beta chain came from a study of metastatic and nonmetastatic thyroid tumors. Study-level findings and limits: TCR beta diversity was reportedly significantly higher in malignant thyroid tumors than benign nodules, in blood and tumor.

The V end lost 1 base, the J end lost 7 bases, and 11 bases lay between the germline ends. CDR1 is SGHRS and CDR2 is YFSETQ in the germline V gene. The CDR3 has 13 residues. This clone was counted at least ten times. What it recognizes is unknown. Prior to thyroid surgery, none of the patients had received any treatment. TCRdb called clones again from the PCR reads with MiXCR. Here the sample spans about 92,000 clones, under 15% being singletons. The source is a female donor with papillary thyroid cancer or a benign thyroid nodule (not recorded which). Some clones in this sample may be carry-over from other donors' samples. This sequence joins TRBV5-1 and TRBJ1-1; D is perhaps TRBD1 (5 bases). Sequencing was carried out using blood. The CDR3: CASSLFQGYEAFF. Written as DNA, the CDR3 is TGCGCCAGCAGCTTGTTCCAGGGCTATGAAGCTTTCTTT.